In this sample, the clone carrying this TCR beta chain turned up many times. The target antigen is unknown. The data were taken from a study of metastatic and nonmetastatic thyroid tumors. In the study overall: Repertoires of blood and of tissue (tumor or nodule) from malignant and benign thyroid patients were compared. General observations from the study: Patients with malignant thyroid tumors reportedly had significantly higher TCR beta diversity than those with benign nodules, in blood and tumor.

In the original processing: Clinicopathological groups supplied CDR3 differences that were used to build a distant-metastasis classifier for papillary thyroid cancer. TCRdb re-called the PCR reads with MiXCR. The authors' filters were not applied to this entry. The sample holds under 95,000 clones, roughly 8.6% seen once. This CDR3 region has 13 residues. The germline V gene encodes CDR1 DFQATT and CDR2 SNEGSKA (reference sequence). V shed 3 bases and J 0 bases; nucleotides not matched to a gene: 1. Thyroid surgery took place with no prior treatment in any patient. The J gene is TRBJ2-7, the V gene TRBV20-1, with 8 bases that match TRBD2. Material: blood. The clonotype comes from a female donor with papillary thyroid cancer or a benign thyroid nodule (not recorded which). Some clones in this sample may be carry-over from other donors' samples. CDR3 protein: CSARGTSSYEQYF. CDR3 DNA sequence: TGCAGTGCTAGGGGGACTAGCTCCTACGAGCAGTACTTC.